This T cell receptor (beta chain) was captured by sequencing in a study of cytomegalovirus exposure and HLA in healthy donors. Study-wide results and limits: Later analysis identified over 15,000 TCR beta sequences associated with HLA alleles, using a false discovery rate threshold of 0.05. 87-base-pair reads could not separate some V segments, including TRBV6-2 and TRBV6-3. Reported performance of the classifier showed diagnosis of cytomegalovirus status with high specificity and sensitivity. In vitro checks showed that a few CMV-associated chains really do target CMV antigens.

A remark on this clone: The antigen is not known.

The V gene's germline CDR1 is SGHVS and CDR2 FNYEAQ. Trimming took 3 bases from V and 4 from J, leaving 4 bases between them. The CDR3 is 12 amino acids. The PCR used 60 Vbeta and 13 Jbeta primers. Clones were sequenced by immunoSEQ multiplex PCR, and TCRdb holds only the in-frame ones, with some missing. The sample consists of about 160,000 clones, 85% of them appearing once. Input material: PBMCs. The V call is TRBV7-6, the J call TRBJ1-3; no definite D call. This clonotype originated in a man aged 18 to 35 in good health and CMV-seropositive. CDR3 sequence (DNA): TGTGCCAGCAGCTTGAGCGGAAACACCATATATTTT. Amino acids: CASSLSGNTIYF.